The 3 T cell receptor beta chains below all came from one sample that was sequenced in a study of Ad26.COV2.S vaccination and SARS-CoV-2 variants. Sequenced by immunoSEQ multiplex PCR; TCRdb stores in-frame clones only, minus some. The data show hundreds of thousands of clones, around 90% seen once. Sample treatment: about 20 received Ad26.COV2.S at low or high dose, single or two shots; about 5 received placebo; per-sample allocation not given. Day 63 after the first injection of vaccine or placebo was the sampling time. Sequencing was performed on peripheral blood, taken in a trial of Ad26.COV2.S vaccine versus placebo. These receptors were taken from a person aged 18 to 65 who received the Ad26.COV2.S COVID-19 vaccine or a placebo.

The chain carries TRBV9 and TRBJ2-3; 10 bases are shared with TRBD2. This CDR3 has 15 residues. The V gene end was trimmed by 2 bases and the J gene end by 4 bases; junction bases not matched to a gene: 4. Germline V gene data show CDR1 as SGDLS and CDR2 as YYNGEE. Here the CDR3 reads CASSVSGRIPDTQYF. The CDR3 DNA sequence: TGTGCCAGCAGCGTTAGCGGGAGGATCCCAGATACGCAGTATTTT. Combining the CDR3 with reference TRBV9 and TRBJ2-3 gives the whole variable domain DSGVTQTPKHLITATGQRVTLRCSPRSGDLSVYWYQQSLDQGLQFLIQYYNGEERAKGNILERFSAQQFPDLHSELNLSSLELGDSALYFCASSVSGRIPDTQYFGPGTRLTVL.

The gene calls are TRBV9 and TRBJ2-7; 13 bases are a match to TRBD2. The germline V gene has CDR1 SGDLS and CDR2 YYNGEE. The CDR3 is 20 amino acids. Trimming cost V 3 bases and J 2 bases; bases outside gene matches: 17. CDR3 in amino acids: CASSAAWGGPTSGRAYEQYF. For the CDR3, the DNA is TGTGCCAGCAGCGCCGCGTGGGGGGGACCCACTAGCGGGAGGGCCTACGAGCAGTACTTC.

The genes are TRBV28 and TRBJ1-1; no reliable D call. The CDR3 has 11 residues. Germline V gene data show CDR1 as MDHEN and CDR2 as SYDVKM. V lost 10 bases and J lost 2, with 8 bases in between. The CDR3 reads CATRGNTEAFF. The CDR3 DNA follows: TGTGCCACCAGAGGAAACACTGAAGCTTTCTTT.